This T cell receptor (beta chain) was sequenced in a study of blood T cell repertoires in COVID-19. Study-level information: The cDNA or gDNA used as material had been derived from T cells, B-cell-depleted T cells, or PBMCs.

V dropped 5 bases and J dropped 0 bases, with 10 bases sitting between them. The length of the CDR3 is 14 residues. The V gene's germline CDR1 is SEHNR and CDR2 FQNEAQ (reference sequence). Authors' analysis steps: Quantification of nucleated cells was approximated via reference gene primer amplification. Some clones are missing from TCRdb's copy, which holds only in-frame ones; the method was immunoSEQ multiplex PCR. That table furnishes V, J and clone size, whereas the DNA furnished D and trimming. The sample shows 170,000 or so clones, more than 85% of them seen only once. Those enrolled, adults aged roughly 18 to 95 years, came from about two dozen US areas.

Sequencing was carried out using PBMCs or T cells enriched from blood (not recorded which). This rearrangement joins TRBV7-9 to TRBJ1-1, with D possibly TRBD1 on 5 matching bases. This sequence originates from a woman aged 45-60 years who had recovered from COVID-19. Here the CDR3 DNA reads TGTGCCAGCAGCCATGACAGAGTGAACACTGAAGCTTTCTTT. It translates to CASSHDRVNTEAFF.